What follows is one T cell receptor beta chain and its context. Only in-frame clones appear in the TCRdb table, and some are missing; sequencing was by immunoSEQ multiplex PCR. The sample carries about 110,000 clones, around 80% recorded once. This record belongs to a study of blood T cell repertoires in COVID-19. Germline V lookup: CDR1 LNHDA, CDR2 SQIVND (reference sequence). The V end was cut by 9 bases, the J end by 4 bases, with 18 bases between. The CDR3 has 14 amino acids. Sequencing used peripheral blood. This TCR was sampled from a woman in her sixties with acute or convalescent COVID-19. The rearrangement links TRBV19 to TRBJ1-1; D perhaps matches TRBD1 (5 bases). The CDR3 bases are TGTGCCAGCTCCCAAACAGGAATGGGCACTGAAGCTTTCTTT. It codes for CASSQTGMGTEAFF.